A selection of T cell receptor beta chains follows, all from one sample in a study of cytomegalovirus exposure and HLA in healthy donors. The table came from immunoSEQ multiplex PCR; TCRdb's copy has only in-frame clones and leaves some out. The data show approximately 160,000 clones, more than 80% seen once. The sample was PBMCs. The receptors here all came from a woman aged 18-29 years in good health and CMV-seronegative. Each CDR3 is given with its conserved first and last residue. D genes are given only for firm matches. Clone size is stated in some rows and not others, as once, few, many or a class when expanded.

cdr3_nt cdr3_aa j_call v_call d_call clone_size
TGTGCCAGCAGCTTAGTCGGACAGGGCAGCCGGGAAGCTTTCTTT CASSLVGQGSREAFF TRBJ1-1 TRBV7-2 TRBD1 -
TGTGCCAGCAGCTCGTCGACAGCGACGGAGGGCGGGGAGCTGTTTTTT CASSSSTATEGGELFF TRBJ2-2 TRBV11-3 - -
TGTGCCTGGAGTGTATCCGGCGGCTATGGCTACACCTTC CAWSVSGGYGYTF TRBJ1-2 TRBV30 - -
TGTGCCAGCAGTGCGGCTAGCGGGATTTCAGATACGCAGTATTTT CASSAASGISDTQYF TRBJ2-3 TRBV6-4 TRBD2 -
TGTGCCAGCAGTTTATTGGGCGCCCGGATAGATACGCAGTATTTT CASSLLGARIDTQYF TRBJ2-3 TRBV28 - -
TGTGCCAGCAGCTTAAGGCGGATCTCTGGAAACACCATATATTTT CASSLRRISGNTIYF TRBJ1-3 TRBV7-9 - -
TGTGCCAGCAGGGCTCAAGAGACCCAGTACTTC CASRAQETQYF TRBJ2-5 TRBV28 - -
TGTGCCAGTAGTACCCCTGGGACAGGGAAGGAGTTCTTC CASSTPGTGKEFF TRBJ2-1 TRBV19 TRBD1 -
TGTGCCAGCCCCCCTGGCAGACTTGGCTACGAGCAGTACTTC CASPPGRLGYEQYF TRBJ2-7 TRBV6-7 - -
TGCGCCAGCAGCCAGGGTGAGGGGGAGAACACTGAAGCTTTCTTT CASSQGEGENTEAFF TRBJ1-1 TRBV4-3 - -
TGTGCCAGCAGTGGATGGACAGTAAACTACGAGCAGTACTTC CASSGWTVNYEQYF TRBJ2-7 TRBV28 - once
TGCGCCAGCAGCCAAGACGCGGAGACTGAAGCTTTCTTT CASSQDAETEAFF TRBJ1-1 TRBV4-1 - -
TGTGCCAGCAGCTTGGTCAGGGAAAGCGGGGGGGTGAGGGATGAGCAGTTCTTC CASSLVRESGGVRDEQFF TRBJ2-1 TRBV5-5 TRBD2 once
TGTGCCAGCAGTGAATTCGGGACAGGGATCTACAATGAGCAGTTCTTC CASSEFGTGIYNEQFF TRBJ2-1 TRBV6-1 TRBD1 -
TGTGCCAGCAGTGGGCCTCTAGGACAGGGAGGGTTCACAGATACGCAGTATTTT CASSGPLGQGGFTDTQYF TRBJ2-3 TRBV2 - -
TGTGCCAGCAGTTCCAACAGGGGGCTGTGGACTGAAGCTTTCTTT CASSSNRGLWTEAFF TRBJ1-1 TRBV6-6 TRBD1 few
TGTGCTAGCACCCATTTAGCGGGAGGGCGGAGTGAGCAGTTCTTC CASTHLAGGRSEQFF TRBJ2-1 TRBV7-7 TRBD2 -
TGTGCCAGCAGTTATCCTGGGACAGGGCTGAACACTGAAGCTTTCTTT CASSYPGTGLNTEAFF TRBJ1-1 TRBV6-6 TRBD1 -
TGTGCCAGTAGTATGGGGACAGCGCATGGCTACACCTTC CASSMGTAHGYTF TRBJ1-2 TRBV19 TRBD1 -
TGTGCCAGCAGTGTTTGGGGGCGAGGGATCTACGAGCAGTACTTC CASSVWGRGIYEQYF TRBJ2-7 TRBV6-1 - -
TGCGCCAGCAGCTCGATCGGGGGACTAGCGAATGAGCAGTTCTTC CASSSIGGLANEQFF TRBJ2-1 TRBV5-1 TRBD2 -
TGTGCCAGCGTTAAGACAGTAGTTGGAAACACCATATATTTT CASVKTVVGNTIYF TRBJ1-3 TRBV21-1 - -
TGTGCCAGCAGTGAAGAAGCGGGAGGGACAGATACGCAGTATTTT CASSEEAGGTDTQYF TRBJ2-3 TRBV6-1 TRBD2 -
TGTGCCAGCAGTTTTTGGGGGCGTAAATTCGACACTGAAGCTTTCTTT CASSFWGRKFDTEAFF TRBJ1-1 TRBV28 - once
TGTGCCAGCAGTGAAGCCGACGGGAGTTCTAATGAGCAGTTCTTC CASSEADGSSNEQFF TRBJ2-1 TRBV6-1 - -
TGTGCCAGCAGCCCCGACAGGGCGGCGGAGACCCAGTACTTC CASSPDRAAETQYF TRBJ2-5 TRBV6-5 TRBD1 -
TGTGCCAGCAGAGCGGGCGGGTATAATTCACCCCTCCACTTT CASRAGGYNSPLHF TRBJ1-6 TRBV2 - -